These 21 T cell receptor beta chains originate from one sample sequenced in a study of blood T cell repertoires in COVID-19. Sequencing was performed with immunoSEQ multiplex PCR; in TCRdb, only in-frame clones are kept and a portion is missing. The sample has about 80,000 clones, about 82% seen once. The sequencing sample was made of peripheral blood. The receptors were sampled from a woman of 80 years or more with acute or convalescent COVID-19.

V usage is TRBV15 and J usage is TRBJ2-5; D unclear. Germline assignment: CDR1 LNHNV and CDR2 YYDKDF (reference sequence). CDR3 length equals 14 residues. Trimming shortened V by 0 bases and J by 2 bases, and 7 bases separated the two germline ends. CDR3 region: CATSREGRQETQYF. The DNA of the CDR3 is TGTGCCACCAGCAGAGAGGGCAGACAAGAGACCCAGTACTTC.

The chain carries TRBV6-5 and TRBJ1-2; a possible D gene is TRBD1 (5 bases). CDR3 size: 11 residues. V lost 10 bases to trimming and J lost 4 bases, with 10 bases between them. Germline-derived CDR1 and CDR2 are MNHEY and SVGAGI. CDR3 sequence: CATRGAYGYTF. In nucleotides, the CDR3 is TGTGCCACCAGAGGGGCCTATGGCTACACCTTC.

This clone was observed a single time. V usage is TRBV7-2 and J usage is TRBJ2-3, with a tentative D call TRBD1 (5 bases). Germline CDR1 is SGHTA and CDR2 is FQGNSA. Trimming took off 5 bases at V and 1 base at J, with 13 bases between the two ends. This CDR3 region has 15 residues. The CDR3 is CASSETERGTDTQYF. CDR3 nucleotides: TGTGCCAGCAGCGAGACAGAACGGGGCACAGATACGCAGTATTTT.

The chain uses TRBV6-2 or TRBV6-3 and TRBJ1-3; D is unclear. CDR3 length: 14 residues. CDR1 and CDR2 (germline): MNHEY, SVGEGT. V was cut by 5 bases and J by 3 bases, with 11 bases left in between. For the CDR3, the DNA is TGTGCCAGCAGTGACCTGGGCCGTGGAAACACCATATATTTT. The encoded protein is CASSDLGRGNTIYF.

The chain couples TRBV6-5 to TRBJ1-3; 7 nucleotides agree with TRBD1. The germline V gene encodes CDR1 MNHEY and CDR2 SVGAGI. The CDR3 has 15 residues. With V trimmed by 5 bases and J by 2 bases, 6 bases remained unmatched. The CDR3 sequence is CASSPPDRAGNTIYF. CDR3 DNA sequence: TGTGCCAGCAGTCCACCCGACAGGGCTGGAAACACCATATATTTT.

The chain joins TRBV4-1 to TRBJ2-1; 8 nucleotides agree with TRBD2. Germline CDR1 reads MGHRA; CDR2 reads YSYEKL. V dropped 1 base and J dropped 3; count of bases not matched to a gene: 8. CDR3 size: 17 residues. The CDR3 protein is CASSQASGLASYNEQFF. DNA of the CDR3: TGCGCCAGCAGCCAAGCCTCAGGACTAGCTAGCTACAATGAGCAGTTCTTC.

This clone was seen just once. CDR3 loop: CAISPQGTNEKLFF. CDR3 DNA sequence: TGTGCCATCAGCCCTCAGGGGACTAATGAAAAACTGTTTTTT. This chain connects TRBV10-3 to TRBJ1-4; D is possibly TRBD1 (6 bases). The ends were cut back, 6 bases at V and 2 bases at J, with 10 bases in the middle. CDR1 ENHRY and CDR2 SYGVKD come from the germline V gene. The CDR3 covers 14 residues.

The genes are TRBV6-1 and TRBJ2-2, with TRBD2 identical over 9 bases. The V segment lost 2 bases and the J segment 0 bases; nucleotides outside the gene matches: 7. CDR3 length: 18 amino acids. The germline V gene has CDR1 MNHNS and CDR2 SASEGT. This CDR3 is CASSEPGLATANTGELFF. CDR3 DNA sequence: TGTGCCAGCAGTGAACCGGGACTAGCAACCGCGAACACCGGGGAGCTGTTTTTT.

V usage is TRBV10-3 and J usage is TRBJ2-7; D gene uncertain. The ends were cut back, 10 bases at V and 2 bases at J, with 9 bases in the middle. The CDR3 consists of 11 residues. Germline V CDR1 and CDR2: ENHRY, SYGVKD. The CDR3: CASSQAYEQYF. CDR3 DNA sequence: TGTGCCAGTTCCCAGGCCTACGAGCAGTACTTC.

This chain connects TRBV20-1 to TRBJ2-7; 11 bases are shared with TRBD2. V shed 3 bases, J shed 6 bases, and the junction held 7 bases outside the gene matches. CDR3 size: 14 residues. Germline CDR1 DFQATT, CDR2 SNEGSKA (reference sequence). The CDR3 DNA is TGCAGTGCTAGTAGTAGCGGGGGGGCCGGCGAGCAGTACTTC. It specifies CSASSSGGAGEQYF.

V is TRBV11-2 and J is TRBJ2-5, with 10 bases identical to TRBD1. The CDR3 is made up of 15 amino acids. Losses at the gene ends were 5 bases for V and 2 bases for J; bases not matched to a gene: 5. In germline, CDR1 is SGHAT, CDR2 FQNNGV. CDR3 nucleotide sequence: TGTGCCAGCAGCCCGGGACAGGGGACTCAAGAGACCCAGTACTTC. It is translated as CASSPGQGTQETQYF.

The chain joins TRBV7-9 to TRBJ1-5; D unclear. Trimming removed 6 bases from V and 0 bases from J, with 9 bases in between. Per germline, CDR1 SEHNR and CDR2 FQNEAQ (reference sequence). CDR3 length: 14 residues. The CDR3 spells CASSYDNSNQPQHF. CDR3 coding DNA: TGTGCCAGCAGTTATGACAATAGCAATCAGCCCCAGCATTTT. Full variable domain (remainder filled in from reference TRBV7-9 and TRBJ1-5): DTGVSQNPRHKITKRGQNVTFRCDPISEHNRLYWYRQTLGQGPEFLTYFQNEAQLEKSRLLSDRFSAERPKGSFSTLEIQRTEQGDSAMYLCASSYDNSNQPQHFGDGTRLSIL.

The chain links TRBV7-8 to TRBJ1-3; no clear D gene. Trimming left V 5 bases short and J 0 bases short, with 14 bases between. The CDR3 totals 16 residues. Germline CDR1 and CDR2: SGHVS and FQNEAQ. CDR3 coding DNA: TGTGCCAGCAGCCTTGGGCCCCTGAGCTCTGGAAACACCATATATTTT. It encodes CASSLGPLSSGNTIYF.

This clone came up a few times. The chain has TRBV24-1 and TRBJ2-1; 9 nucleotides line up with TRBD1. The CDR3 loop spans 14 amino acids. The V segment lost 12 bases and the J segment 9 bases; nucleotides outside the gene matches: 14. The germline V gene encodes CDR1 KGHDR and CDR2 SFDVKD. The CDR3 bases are TGTGCCGTGGCGGGGACAGGGACTACGGGTGAGCAGTTCTTC. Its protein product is CAVAGTGTTGEQFF.

This CDR3 reads CASSFDSGGPQETQYF. Here the CDR3 DNA reads TGTGCCAGCAGCTTTGATAGCGGGGGCCCGCAAGAGACCCAGTACTTC. The gene calls are TRBV9 and TRBJ2-5; TRBD2 matches 9 bases. J lost 2 bases, V lost 4 bases, and 9 bases had no gene match. The CDR3 is made up of 16 amino acids. Germline CDR1 is SGDLS and CDR2 is YYNGEE.

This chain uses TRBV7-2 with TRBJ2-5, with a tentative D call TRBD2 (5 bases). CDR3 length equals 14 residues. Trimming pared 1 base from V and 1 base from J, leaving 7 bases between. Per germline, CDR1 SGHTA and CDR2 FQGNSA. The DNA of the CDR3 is TGTGCCAGCAGCTTAGTCAGCGGCCAAGAGACCCAGTACTTC. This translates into CASSLVSGQETQYF.

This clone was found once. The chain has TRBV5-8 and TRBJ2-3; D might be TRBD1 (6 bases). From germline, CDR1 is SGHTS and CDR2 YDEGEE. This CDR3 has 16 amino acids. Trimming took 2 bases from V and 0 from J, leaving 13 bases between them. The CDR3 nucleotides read TGTGCCAGCAGCTTTCGAGGGGGTGCTAGCACAGATACGCAGTATTTT. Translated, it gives CASSFRGGASTDTQYF.

CDR3 DNA: TGTGCCAGCAGACAGGGGTTGACTGGAAACACCATATATTTT. Its translation is CASRQGLTGNTIYF. The V and J genes are TRBV28 and TRBJ1-3; TRBD1 matches at 7 bases. Germline values: CDR1 MDHEN, CDR2 SYDVKM. The trim removed 6 bases at V and 2 bases at J, leaving 4 bases unmatched. The CDR3 runs to 14 residues.

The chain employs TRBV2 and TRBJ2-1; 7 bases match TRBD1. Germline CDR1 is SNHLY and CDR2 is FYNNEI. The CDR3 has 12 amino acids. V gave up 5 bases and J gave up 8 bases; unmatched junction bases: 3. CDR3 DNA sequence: TGTGCCAGCAGTTTACAGGGGTATGAGCAGTTCTTC. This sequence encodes CASSLQGYEQFF.

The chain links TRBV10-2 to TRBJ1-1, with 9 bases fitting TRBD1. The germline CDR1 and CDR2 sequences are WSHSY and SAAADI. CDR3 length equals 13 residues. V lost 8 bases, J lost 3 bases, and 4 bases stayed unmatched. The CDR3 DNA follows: TGCGCCAGCCGGGACAGGGAAGACACTGAAGCTTTCTTT. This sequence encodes CASRDREDTEAFF.

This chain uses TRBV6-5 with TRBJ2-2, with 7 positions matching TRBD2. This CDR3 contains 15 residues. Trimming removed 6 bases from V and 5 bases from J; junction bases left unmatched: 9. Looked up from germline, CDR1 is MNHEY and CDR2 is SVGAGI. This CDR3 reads CASRSDGRVTGELFF. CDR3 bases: TGTGCCAGCAGGAGTGATGGGAGGGTGACCGGGGAGCTGTTTTTT.